The 15 T cell receptor beta chains below come from one sample, sequenced in a study of cytomegalovirus exposure and HLA in healthy donors. Primers: 60 Vbeta forward and 13 Jbeta reverse. TCRdb's table, derived via immunoSEQ multiplex PCR, lists solely in-frame clones and lacks some. The profile shows 150,000 to 200,000 clones, approximately 77% of them singletons. Sequencing was carried out using PBMCs. These receptors were taken from a male donor in good health and CMV-seropositive.

The rearrangement uses TRBV15 and TRBJ2-3; the match to TRBD2 covers 9 bases. CDR3 length: 16 residues. CDR1 and CDR2 from the germline V gene are LNHNV and YYDKDF (reference sequence). The trim removed 0 bases at V and 1 base at J, leaving 2 bases unmatched. The CDR3 nucleotides read TGTGCCACCAGCAGAGATGCTAGCGGGGGCACAGATACGCAGTATTTT. This codes for CATSRDASGGTDTQYF. Full variable domain (remainder filled in from reference TRBV15 and TRBJ2-3): DAMVIQNPRYQVTQFGKPVTLSCSQTLNHNVMYWYQQKSSQAPKLLFHYYDKDFNNEADTPDNFQSRRPNTSFCFLDIRSPGLGDTAMYLCATSRDASGGTDTQYFGPGTRLTVL.

V gene TRBV4-3 combines with J gene TRBJ2-5, with D maybe TRBD1 (6 bases). The CDR3 has 14 amino acids. V lost 1 base and J lost 4, with 10 bases in between. The germline V gene encodes CDR1 LGHNA and CDR2 YSLEER. The CDR3 DNA follows: TGCGCCAGCAGCCAAGGATCCAGGGGAGAGACCCAGTACTTC. This gives the protein CASSQGSRGETQYF.

The chain recombines TRBV7-8 with TRBJ1-5; D unclear. The ends were cut back, 7 bases at V and 2 bases at J, with 9 bases in the middle. Germline V gene data show CDR1 as SGHVS and CDR2 as FQNEAQ. This CDR3 has 13 amino acids. CDR3 in DNA: TGTGCCAGCACCGGGTTTGGCAATCAGCCCCAGCATTTT. Protein sequence: CASTGFGNQPQHF.

This clone was observed a handful of times. V usage is TRBV2 and J usage is TRBJ2-5; maybe TRBD1 (5 bases). Gene TRBJ2-7 matches the end of the DNA better, so the J call may be wrong. In germline, CDR1 is SNHLY, CDR2 FYNNEI. The CDR3 runs to 15 residues. The CDR3 loop reads CASRADRSPIYEQYF. The CDR3, as DNA: TGTGCCAGCAGGGCCGACAGATCCCCTATCTACGAGCAGTACTTC.

The chain recombines TRBV30 with TRBJ2-5; 10 bases align to TRBD2. V lost 0 bases to trimming and J lost 1 base; unmatched junction nucleotides: 8. Germline V gene data show CDR1 as GTSNPN and CDR2 as SVGIG (reference sequence). CDR3 length: 17 amino acids. The CDR3 here is CAWSVGWTSGSQETQYF. The CDR3 region has the DNA TGTGCCTGGAGTGTTGGGTGGACTAGCGGCTCCCAAGAGACCCAGTACTTC.

DNA of the CDR3: TGTGCCAGCAGCTTTATGTCTACGAAGGGGCGGTTAGGGGCCAACGTCCTGACTTTC. Translation: CASSFMSTKGRLGANVLTF. The rearrangement links TRBV7-9 to TRBJ2-6; TRBD1 might be the D (5 bases). From germline, CDR1 is SEHNR and CDR2 FQNEAQ (reference sequence). This CDR3 region has 19 residues. Trimming removed 3 bases from V and 4 bases from J, with 22 bases in between.

The table lists this clone with a few counts. The J gene is TRBJ1-2, the V gene TRBV4-1; 9 nucleotides line up with TRBD1. After removal of 3 bases from V and 0 bases from J, the junction contained 5 bases not matched to a gene. CDR3 length: 16 residues. Germline CDR1 MGHRA, CDR2 YSYEKL. CDR3 region: CASSQAGTGSNYGYTF. The CDR3 nucleotides read TGCGCCAGCAGCCAGGCTGGGACAGGGTCTAACTATGGCTACACCTTC.

This clone occurred once. The rearrangement links TRBV19 to TRBJ2-3; 8 bases align to TRBD1. The CDR3 has 16 residues. V was clipped by 6 bases and J by 4 bases; unmatched bases: 12. CDR1 is LNHDA and CDR2 is SQIVND in the germline V gene (reference sequence). The CDR3 DNA reads as TGTGCCAGTAGCACCTGGACAGGGATGGTCGCAGATACGCAGTATTTT. This sequence encodes CASSTWTGMVADTQYF.

The V gene is TRBV5-1, the J gene TRBJ2-1, with D tentatively TRBD2 (6 bases). This CDR3 spans 14 amino acids. The germline V gene encodes CDR1 SGHRS and CDR2 YFSETQ. The V gene lost 1 base and the J gene lost 4 bases, with 9 bases spanning the gap. CDR3 residues: CASSLTSPYNEQFF. DNA of the CDR3: TGCGCCAGCAGCTTGACTAGCCCGTACAATGAGCAGTTCTTC.

In this sample, this clone turned up a few times. This sequence joins TRBV27 and TRBJ1-6; D remains ambiguous. Germline V gene sequence: CDR1 MNHEY, CDR2 SMNVEV (reference sequence). Trimming removed 4 bases at V and 0 bases at J, with 7 bases between. This CDR3 is built from 15 residues. This chain's CDR3 is CASSSFSSYNSPLHF. The CDR3 DNA follows: TGTGCCAGCAGTTCTTTCAGCTCCTATAATTCACCCCTCCACTTT.

The chain is built from TRBV4-2 and TRBJ2-5; possible D gene TRBD2, 7 bases. CDR1 and CDR2 from the germline V gene are LGHNA and YNFKEQ. V shed 2 bases and J shed 2 bases, with 15 bases lying between them. The CDR3 is 16 amino acids. The CDR3: CASSQYRGAGQETQYF. Here the CDR3 DNA reads TGTGCCAGCAGCCAATACCGGGGGGCGGGGCAAGAGACCCAGTACTTC.

The chain has TRBV9 and TRBJ1-3; 10 bases line up with TRBD1. J was trimmed by 1 base and V by 4 bases; bases with no gene match: 5. CDR3 size: 16 residues. Germline-derived CDR1 and CDR2 are SGDLS and YYNGEE. For the CDR3, the DNA is TGTGCCAGCAGCCCGGGACAGGGGCGTTCTGGAAACACCATATATTTT. This sequence encodes CASSPGQGRSGNTIYF.

In its sample, this clone was seen a few times. The J gene is TRBJ2-7, the V gene TRBV6-5; tentative D call: TRBD2 (6 bases). The CDR3 spans 14 residues. The ends were cut back, 5 bases at V and 2 bases at J, with 13 bases in the middle. The germline CDR1 and CDR2 sequences are MNHEY and SVGAGI. CDR3 nucleotides: TGTGCCAGCAGTACCCGGGACTTAACCTACGAGCAGTACTTC. Its translation is CASSTRDLTYEQYF.

This chain links TRBV30 with TRBJ2-7; the D gene is possibly TRBD1 (6 bases). The germline V gene has CDR1 GTSNPN and CDR2 SVGIG (reference sequence). The CDR3 consists of 14 residues. The V end was cut by 0 bases, the J end by 6 bases, with 15 bases between. CDR3 nucleotide sequence: TGTGCCTGGAGTGTAGCCGTCAGGGGCGGCGAGCAGTACTTC. Its translation is CAWSVAVRGGEQYF. The full variable domain, completed using reference TRBV30 and TRBJ2-7, is SQTIHQWPATLVQPVGSPLSLECTVEGTSNPNLYWYRQAAGRGLQLLFYSVGIGQISSEVPQNLSASRPQDRQFILSSKKLLLSDSGFYLCAWSVAVRGGEQYFGPGTRLTVT.

The chain has TRBV4-1 and TRBJ1-4, with 8 bases identical to TRBD1. The length of the CDR3 is 17 residues. Losses at the gene ends were 0 bases for V and 7 bases for J; bases not matched to a gene: 10. CDR1 and CDR2 (germline): MGHRA, YSYEKL. CDR3 in amino acids: CASSQDQWQGAGEKLFF. Written as DNA, the CDR3 is TGCGCCAGCAGCCAAGATCAGTGGCAGGGGGCGGGTGAAAAACTGTTTTTT.